Below, 23 T cell receptor beta chains from the same sample are listed, as sequenced in a study of blood T cells in healthy people across ages. Next came a second PCR, run for about 7 to 12 cycles, which used a sample-barcoded 5' primer along with a J-beta primer mix. MiXCR was run by TCRdb on the 5' RACE reads, yielding one entry per CDR3 protein. Of about 640,000 distinct CDR3 sequences in the sample, under 70% were seen once. Sequencing used blood. The receptor source for this set is a man between 60 and 75 years old in good health.

This chain connects TRBV20-1 to TRBJ2-5; TRBD2 matches at 7 bases. The CDR3 consists of 17 residues. V dropped 1 base and J dropped 10; count of bases not matched to a gene: 21. Germline lookup yields CDR1 DFQATT and CDR2 SNEGSKA (reference sequence). In DNA form, the CDR3 reads TGCAGTGCTAGAGTGGGTTATGAGGGAGGGATGACTATGGTCCAGTACTTC. Encoded protein: CSARVGYEGGMTMVQYF.

The chain combines TRBV6-2 or TRBV6-3 with TRBJ2-1; D might be TRBD2 (5 bases). The V end was cut by 6 bases, the J end by 8 bases, with 14 bases between. The germline CDR1 and CDR2 sequences are MNHEY and SVGEGT. This CDR3 contains 13 residues. For the CDR3, the DNA is TGTGCCAGCAGGAAGACTACGTCCGATGAGCAGTTCTTC. Its protein is CASRKTTSDEQFF.

V is TRBV18 and J is TRBJ2-7, with 9 bases that match TRBD1. J gave up 5 bases and V 3 bases, and 8 bases lay outside the gene matches. The germline V gene has CDR1 KGHSH and CDR2 LQKENI. The length of the CDR3 is 15 residues. DNA of the CDR3: TGTGCCAGCTCACCTACCGGACAGGGGACCAACGAGCAGTACTTC. It yields the protein CASSPTGQGTNEQYF.

The chain uses TRBV10-2 and TRBJ2-7; 9 bases fit TRBD2. The last part of the DNA fits TRBJ2-5 better; the J call may be wrong. Per germline, CDR1 WSHSY and CDR2 SAAADI. The CDR3 has 17 amino acids. The CDR3 DNA sequence: TGCGCCAGCAGTGAGTCAGTTGGAAGCGGGGGGAAAGAGACCCAGTACTTC. This gives the protein CASSESVGSGGKETQYF.

With respect to this clonotype: Just one base apart from a much larger clone, this may be a read error. The chain employs TRBV10-3 and TRBJ2-3; the match to TRBD2 covers 12 bases. The CDR3 has 18 residues. Germline V CDR1 and CDR2: ENHRY, SYGVKD. The CDR3 sequence: CVIIRKTSGGPSTDTQYF. CDR3 in DNA: TGTGTCATCATTCGGAAGACTAGCGGGGGACCAAGCACAGATACGCAGTATTTT.

This clonotype was observed a single time. The chain combines TRBV29-1 with TRBJ2-3; tentatively, D is TRBD1 (7 bases). V lost 6 bases to trimming and J lost 5 bases, with 21 bases between them. The CDR3 extends over 15 amino acids. Germline CDR1 reads SQVTM; CDR2 reads ANQGSEA. CDR3 DNA sequence: TGCAGCGTGGTACCTCAGGAGGGGGCTGGAGATACGCAGTATTTT. This gives the protein CSVVPQEGAGDTQYF.

The chain uses TRBV7-9 and TRBJ2-7; 8 positions match TRBD2. Germline V gene sequence: CDR1 SEHNR, CDR2 FQNEAQ (reference sequence). Unmatched junction bases numbered 5, after V lost 1 base and J lost 0 bases. The CDR3 is made up of 16 amino acids. The CDR3 coding sequence is TGTGCCAGCAGCTTAGGGGGCGGGGGGTCCTCCTACGAGCAGTACTTC. Protein: CASSLGGGGSSYEQYF.

The V and J genes are TRBV4-1 and TRBJ2-5; 11 nucleotides align to TRBD2. Germline lookup yields CDR1 MGHRA and CDR2 YSYEKL. The length of the CDR3 is 16 residues. Trimming removed 0 bases from V and 4 bases from J; junction bases left unmatched: 4. The CDR3 protein is CASSQDRGLAGETQYF. The CDR3, as DNA: TGCGCCAGCAGCCAAGATAGAGGACTAGCGGGAGAGACCCAGTACTTC.

In nucleotides, the CDR3 is TGTGCCAGCAGCCGTAACAGGGGAACTAATGAAAAACTGTTTTTT. This sequence encodes CASSRNRGTNEKLFF. The rearrangement joins TRBV6-2 or TRBV6-3 to TRBJ1-4; the match to TRBD1 covers 7 bases. Germline V gene lookup returns CDR1 MNHEY and CDR2 SVGEGT. The CDR3 runs to 15 residues. The trim removed 6 bases at V and 1 base at J, leaving 5 bases unmatched.

V usage is TRBV6-5 and J usage is TRBJ2-3; 7 bases match TRBD2. Germline CDR1 is MNHEY and CDR2 is SVGAGI. The CDR3 loop spans 17 amino acids. J gave up 6 bases and V 0 bases, and 12 bases lay outside the gene matches. The CDR3 protein is CASSYSRLAVISDTQYF. In nucleotides, the CDR3 is TGTGCCAGCAGTTACTCGAGACTAGCCGTGATCAGTGATACGCAGTATTTT.

This clonotype has just a few counts. The chain couples TRBV12-3 or TRBV12-4 to TRBJ2-5, with D perhaps TRBD1 (6 bases). The CDR3 is made up of 13 amino acids. V was cut by 7 bases and J by 2 bases, with 11 bases left in between. Written as DNA, the CDR3 is TGTGCCAGCAATTATAGGGGGCAAGAGACCCAGTACTTC. It encodes CASNYRGQETQYF.

The rearrangement joins TRBV9 to TRBJ2-2, with a possible D match to TRBD1 (5 bases). Deletions cut 4 bases from V and 0 bases from J, with 16 bases between. Germline V lookup: CDR1 SGDLS, CDR2 YYNGEE. The CDR3 spans 17 residues. The CDR3 nucleotides read TGTGCCAGCAGCCCCCGAAGGGGCCCTACGAACACCGGGGAGCTGTTTTTT. Its translation: CASSPRRGPTNTGELFF.

This clonotype was observed a few times. The chain joins TRBV7-9 to TRBJ2-7; 14 nucleotides match TRBD2. The CDR3 loop spans 15 amino acids. The ends lost 5 bases at V and 2 bases at J; junction bases unmatched: 2. CDR1 is SEHNR, CDR2 FQNEAQ, per germline (reference sequence). The CDR3 reads CASSTGLAGAYEQYF. The CDR3 DNA follows: TGTGCCAGCAGCACGGGACTAGCGGGGGCCTACGAGCAGTACTTC.

A few counts support this clonotype. The chain couples TRBV10-3 to TRBJ2-7; 10 bases map to TRBD2. The CDR3 sequence is 14 residues long. Germline V gene sequence: CDR1 ENHRY, CDR2 SYGVKD. V lost 3 bases to trimming and J lost 6 bases; unmatched junction nucleotides: 5. The DNA of the CDR3 is TGTGCCATCAGTGATAGCGGGGGGTTCGGCGAGCAGTACTTC. Translation: CAISDSGGFGEQYF.

This rearrangement joins TRBV7-9 to TRBJ2-3; a weak D match, TRBD2 (5 bases). Germline loops: CDR1 SEHNR, CDR2 FQNEAQ (reference sequence). This CDR3 contains 15 residues. V was cut by 8 bases and J by 4 bases, with 19 bases left in between. The CDR3 reads CASQGWEGRADTQYF. The CDR3 DNA follows: TGTGCCAGCCAAGGCTGGGAAGGGCGGGCAGATACGCAGTATTTT.

The chain uses TRBV7-7 and TRBJ2-3; possible D gene TRBD2, 5 bases. The CDR3 consists of 15 residues. CDR1 and CDR2 from the germline V gene are SSHAT and FNYEAQ (reference sequence). V lost 5 bases and J lost 2, with 14 bases in between. The CDR3, as DNA: TGTGCCAGCAGCATCGGGATGGCGACCACAGATACGCAGTATTTT. This encodes CASSIGMATTDTQYF.

The chain is built from TRBV3-1 and TRBJ2-5, with 7 nucleotides matching TRBD2. After removal of 4 bases from V and 4 bases from J, the junction contained 9 bases not matched to a gene. The CDR3 is 15 amino acids. CDR1 is LGHDT and CDR2 is YNNKEL in the germline V gene (reference sequence). In DNA, the CDR3 is TGTGCCAGCAGCCCTCCCGGACTAGGCCCAGAGACCCAGTACTTC. As protein: CASSPPGLGPETQYF.

The chain carries TRBV27 and TRBJ1-4; D might be TRBD1 (6 bases). Per germline, CDR1 MNHEY and CDR2 SMNVEV (reference sequence). This CDR3 contains 16 residues. Trimming pared 5 bases from V and 6 bases from J, leaving 19 bases between. DNA for the CDR3: TGTGCCAGCAGTCCCCAACAGGGTCTGGGGGATGAAAAACTGTTTTTT. Translated, it gives CASSPQQGLGDEKLFF. Complete variable domain (other parts from reference TRBV27 and TRBJ1-4): EAQVTQNPRYLITVTGKKLTVTCSQNMNHEYMSWYRQDPGLGLRQIYYSMNVEVTDKGDVPEGYKVSRKEKRNFPLILESPSPNQTSLYFCASSPQQGLGDEKLFFGSGTQLSVL.

The V gene is TRBV2, the J gene TRBJ1-2, with D possibly being TRBD1 (6 bases). Trimming removed 10 bases from V and 4 bases from J, with 16 bases in between. This CDR3 has 13 residues. The germline V gene has CDR1 SNHLY and CDR2 FYNNEI. The CDR3 protein is CANRIQGVYGYTF. The CDR3 DNA reads TGTGCCAACAGGATACAGGGTGTCTATGGCTACACCTTC.

V usage is TRBV6-6 and J usage is TRBJ1-1, with TRBD1 as a possible D gene (6 bases). The V gene's germline CDR1 is MNHNY and CDR2 SVGAGI (reference sequence). The CDR3 has 15 amino acids. V was pared by 0 bases and J by 4 bases, with 12 bases between. CDR3 coding DNA: TGTGCCAGCAGTTACTCGGCAGGGGCGATCACTGAAGCTTTCTTT. Encoded protein: CASSYSAGAITEAFF.

In its sample, this clonotype was seen a few times. The chain links TRBV28 to TRBJ2-4; 9 nucleotides line up with TRBD1. The J call may be in error: the DNA end matches TRBJ2-5 better. Germline assignment: CDR1 MDHEN and CDR2 SYDVKM. The CDR3 sequence is 16 residues long. The DNA for the CDR3 is TGTGCCAGCAGTTTACACCGGGACAGGGCGGTTGAGACCCAGTACTTC. This sequence encodes CASSLHRDRAVETQYF.

V and J are TRBV6-2 or TRBV6-3 and TRBJ2-7, with a possible D match to TRBD1 (6 bases). Per germline, CDR1 MNHEY and CDR2 SVGEGT. The CDR3 has 14 residues. Trimming cost V 3 bases and J 2 bases, with 11 bases left between them. The CDR3 spells CASSYRGQTYEQYF. The CDR3, as DNA: TGTGCCAGCAGTTATAGAGGACAGACCTACGAGCAGTACTTC.

V gene TRBV5-1 combines with J gene TRBJ2-5; maybe TRBD1 (5 bases). This CDR3 is built from 15 residues. Trimming removed 6 bases at V and 2 bases at J, with 17 bases between. Germline CDR1 reads SGHRS; CDR2 reads YFSETQ. CDR3: CASIQNTGGQETQYF. The CDR3 coding sequence is TGCGCCAGCATACAAAACACAGGCGGACAAGAGACCCAGTACTTC.